This TCR beta chain was profiled in a study of blood T cell repertoires in COVID-19. Study as a whole: The samples span acute and convalescent COVID-19 from the United States, Italy and Spain. Nucleic acid was either cDNA or gDNA, and it came from T cells, B-cell-depleted T cells, or PBMCs.

In the original analysis: Reference gene primers were amplified, and this amplification served to estimate nucleated cell counts. The protocol was immunoSEQ multiplex PCR, while the TCRdb copy is restricted to in-frame clones and leaves out a portion. The DNA gave D and trimming, while V, J and clone size come from that table. The sample contains roughly 100,000 clones, approximately 88% of which appear only once. Germline V CDR1 and CDR2: MNHEY, SVGAGI. Trimming left V 7 bases short and J 4 bases short, with 14 bases between. This CDR3 comprises 13 residues. Sample: peripheral blood. The clonotype originates from a human donor in a cohort sampled during active COVID-19. The genes are TRBV6-5 and TRBJ2-7; D is possibly TRBD1 (5 bases). The CDR3 loop is CASTQGFEYEQYF. The CDR3 DNA sequence: TGTGCCAGCACTCAGGGCTTCGAGTACGAGCAGTACTTC.